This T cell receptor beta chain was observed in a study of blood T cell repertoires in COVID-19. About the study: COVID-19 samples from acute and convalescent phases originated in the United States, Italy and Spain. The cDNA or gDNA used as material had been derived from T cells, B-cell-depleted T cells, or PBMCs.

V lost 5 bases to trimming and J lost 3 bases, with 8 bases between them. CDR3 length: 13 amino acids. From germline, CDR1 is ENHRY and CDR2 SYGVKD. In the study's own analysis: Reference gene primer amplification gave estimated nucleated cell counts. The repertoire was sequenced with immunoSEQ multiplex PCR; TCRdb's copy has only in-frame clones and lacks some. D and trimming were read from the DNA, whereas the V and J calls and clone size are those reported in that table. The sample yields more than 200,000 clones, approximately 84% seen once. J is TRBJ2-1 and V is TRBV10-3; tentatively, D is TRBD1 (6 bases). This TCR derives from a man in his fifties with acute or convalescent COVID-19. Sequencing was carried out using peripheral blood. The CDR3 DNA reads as TGTGCCATCAGTAGGACAGACTACAATGAGCAGTTCTTC. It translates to CAISRTDYNEQFF.